This T cell receptor (beta chain) was observed in a study of blood T cell repertoires in COVID-19. Study-level information: Donors in the United States, Italy and Spain gave samples during acute or convalescent COVID-19. PBMCs, B-cell-depleted T cells, or T cells provided the cDNA or gDNA that made up the material.

V gave up 5 bases and J gave up 2 bases; unmatched junction bases: 8. This CDR3 has 15 residues. The V gene's germline CDR1 is SGHTA and CDR2 FQGNSA. Per the study methods: Using reference gene primer amplification, nucleated cell counts were estimated. Data came from immunoSEQ multiplex PCR; TCRdb stores just in-frame clones and leaves some out. V and J calls and clone size follow that table, whereas D and trimming were derived from the DNA. The data contain around 52,000 clones, about four fifths of them singletons. The sample consisted of peripheral blood. This TCR was sampled from a woman in her sixties with acute or convalescent COVID-19. V is TRBV7-2 and J is TRBJ2-5, with TRBD2 matching over 7 bases. Here the CDR3 reads CASSPLGSGQETQYF. As DNA, the CDR3 is TGTGCCAGCAGCCCTCTGGGTAGCGGGCAAGAGACCCAGTACTTC.